This T cell receptor beta chain was retrieved from a study of OX40 agonist ivuxolimab in advanced cancers. Study details: One patient with hepatocellular carcinoma and two with cutaneous melanoma, three in all, had partial responses.

Sampling of blood occurred at baseline, cycle 4 day 1, and cycle 7 day 1. The count of this clone is one. TCRdb keeps only in-frame clones here, not all; method: immunoSEQ multiplex PCR. This table holds around 19,000 clones, roughly 85% found once. V lost 3 bases, J lost 1 base, and 11 bases stayed unmatched. The CDR3 runs to 17 residues. Germline V gene lookup returns CDR1 KGHSH and CDR2 LQKENI. The chain recombines TRBV18 with TRBJ1-1; 7 nucleotides line up with TRBD1. Sample: CD4+ or CD8+ T cells sorted from blood, taken in a trial of the OX40 agonist ivuxolimab. This sequence originates from an adult with an advanced solid tumor such as melanoma, head and neck, liver or kidney cancer. CDR3 amino acids: CASSPFRGRGKNTEAFF. CDR3 bases: TGTGCCAGCTCACCTTTTAGGGGGCGGGGGAAGAACACTGAAGCTTTCTTT. Complete variable domain (other parts from reference TRBV18 and TRBJ1-1): NAGVMQNPRHLVRRRGQEARLRCSPMKGHSHVYWYRQLPEEGLKFMVYLQKENIIDESGMPKERFSAEFPKEGPSILRIQQVVRGDSAAYFCASSPFRGRGKNTEAFFGQGTRLTVV.